This TCR beta chain was sequenced during a study of T cells in localized non-small cell lung cancer. Study conclusions and caveats: Highest T cell clonality was seen in uninvolved adjacent lung, surpassing that measured in tumor. Because sequencing included only one region (of the tumor), heterogeneity remains possible. Detection in adjacent lung was observed for a median approximately 53 of the top 100 tumor clones.

For this clone: The antigen is undetermined.

TCRdb's table, derived via immunoSEQ multiplex PCR, lists solely in-frame clones and lacks some. The sample lists 23,000 or so clones, around nine tenths occurring once. Germline-derived CDR1 and CDR2 are MNHNY and SVGAGI (reference sequence). The CDR3 covers 15 residues. The V gene lost 0 bases and the J gene lost 5 bases, with 13 bases spanning the gap. The specimen comprised peripheral blood, sampled before any cancer treatment. The rearrangement links TRBV6-6 to TRBJ1-1, with TRBD1 as a possible D gene (5 bases). The clonotype originates from a man aged 35-75 years with stage I squamous cell lung carcinoma. CDR3 bases: TGTGCCAGCAGTTACTCGGGGGGTGATAGGACTGAAGCTTTCTTT. Translating gives CASSYSGGDRTEAFF.